This TCR beta chain was obtained from a study of CD8 T cells in ankylosing spondylitis. The study's findings and limits: Both synovial fluid and blood in reactive arthritis had previously been reported to carry some motif variants.

TCRdb re-analysed the 5' RACE reads in MiXCR, keeping a single row per CDR3 protein. Among 200,000 to 300,000 distinct CDR3 sequences, about 10% were seen once, and the ten largest hold about 2.5%. This clonotype was found many times. Its antigen is currently unknown. The CDR3 loop spans 14 amino acids. The ends were cut back, 3 bases at V and 2 bases at J, with 9 bases in the middle. The sample was blood, either unsorted or a sorted T cell fraction (not recorded which). J is TRBJ2-3 and V is TRBV12-3 or TRBV12-4, with D maybe TRBD2 (6 bases). The source is a male donor with ankylosing spondylitis or in good health (not recorded which). The CDR3 spells CASSLGGATDTQYF. The CDR3, as DNA: TGTGCCAGCAGTTTGGGGGGAGCCACAGATACGCAGTATTTT.